These 28 T cell receptor beta chains originate from one sample sequenced in a study of graft-versus-host responses after intestinal transplantation. Sequencing used immunoSEQ multiplex PCR; TCRdb keeps in-frame clones, though not all of them. The data contain about 85,000 clones, 80% to 85% of them singletons. The antigens of these receptors remain unknown. Sequencing was performed on unstimulated CD4+ T cells sorted from spleen or lymph node cells, taken before intestinal transplant. The source of these receptors is a human donor who received an intestinal transplant.

This rearrangement joins TRBV28 to TRBJ1-1; D is perhaps TRBD1 (6 bases). Germline V gene lookup returns CDR1 MDHEN and CDR2 SYDVKM. This CDR3 has 17 residues. V shed 4 bases and J shed 0 bases, with 18 bases lying between them. CDR3 sequence (DNA): TGTGCCAGCAGTTCGTCCGACAGGTTTATTATGAACACTGAAGCTTTCTTT. As protein: CASSSSDRFIMNTEAFF.

This clone was observed a few times. The chain carries TRBV2 and TRBJ2-1, with D possibly TRBD2 on 6 matching bases. From germline, CDR1 is SNHLY and CDR2 FYNNEI. The CDR3 has 14 residues. Trimming shortened V by 5 bases and J by 14 bases, and 22 bases separated the two germline ends. In nucleotides, the CDR3 is TGTGCCAGCAGTAACCGGGACTCCAGGAGGTGGGAGTTCTTC. This sequence encodes CASSNRDSRRWEFF.

The chain recombines TRBV5-5 with TRBJ2-3; 8 nucleotides line up with TRBD1. CDR3 length: 13 residues. Per germline, CDR1 SGHKS and CDR2 YYEKEE (reference sequence). V was pared by 4 bases and J by 10 bases, with 8 bases of the junction left unmatched. CDR3 DNA: TGTGCCAGCAGCGGCACAGGGGGAATGGCGCAGTATTTT. Its translation: CASSGTGGMAQYF. The full variable domain, in which reference TRBV5-5 and TRBJ2-3 provide the parts outside the CDR3, is DAGVTQSPTHLIKTRGQQVTLRCSPISGHKSVSWYQQVLGQGPQFIFQYYEKEERGRGNFPDRFSARQFPNYSSELNVNALLLGDSALYLCASSGTGGMAQYFGPGTRLTVL.

The chain joins TRBV18 to TRBJ1-1; D perhaps matches TRBD1 (6 bases). V lost 4 bases, J lost 0 bases, and 15 bases lay in between. CDR3 length: 16 residues. The germline gives CDR1 KGHSH, CDR2 LQKENI. The CDR3 DNA sequence: TGTGCCAGCTCACGGGACACGACTGCGATGAACACTGAAGCTTTCTTT. Translating it yields CASSRDTTAMNTEAFF.

This clone has only a few counts. The chain carries TRBV7-9 and TRBJ1-2; 8 bases fit TRBD1. The CDR3 is 14 residues long. V dropped 1 base and J dropped 4; count of bases not matched to a gene: 2. CDR1 is SEHNR, CDR2 FQNEAQ, per germline (reference sequence). The CDR3 reads CASSLGQGSYGYTF. CDR3 in DNA: TGTGCCAGCAGCTTAGGACAGGGGTCCTATGGCTACACCTTC. Filled out from reference TRBV7-9 and TRBJ1-2, the complete variable domain reads DTGVSQNPRHKITKRGQNVTFRCDPISEHNRLYWYRQTLGQGPEFLTYFQNEAQLEKSRLLSDRFSAERPKGSFSTLEIQRTEQGDSAMYLCASSLGQGSYGYTFGSGTRLTVV.

J is TRBJ1-4 and V is TRBV10-1; D is perhaps TRBD1 (5 bases). V was cut by 1 base and J by 4 bases, with 10 bases left in between. This CDR3 is 15 amino acids long. Germline lookup yields CDR1 WNHNN and CDR2 SYGVQD (reference sequence). In nucleotides, the CDR3 is TGCGCCAGCAGTGAGTTGGGCAGGGTTAATGAAAAACTGTTTTTT. This codes for CASSELGRVNEKLFF.

The rearrangement uses TRBV18 and TRBJ2-2; TRBD1 agrees at 8 bases. This CDR3 comprises 18 residues. V gave up 0 bases and J gave up 9 bases; unmatched junction bases: 15. Per the germline V gene, CDR1 is KGHSH and CDR2 is LQKENI. CDR3 sequence (DNA): TGTGCCAGCTCACCACCTGGACAGGGCCCCGGATATAGACGGGAGCTGTTTTTT. Protein: CASSPPGQGPGYRRELFF. The full variable domain, completed using reference TRBV18 and TRBJ2-2, is NAGVMQNPRHLVRRRGQEARLRCSPMKGHSHVYWYRQLPEEGLKFMVYLQKENIIDESGMPKERFSAEFPKEGPSILRIQQVVRGDSAAYFCASSPPGQGPGYRRELFFGEGSRLTVL.

This rearrangement joins TRBV7-9 to TRBJ2-1; 11 nucleotides align to TRBD2. The length of the CDR3 is 15 residues. With 2 bases clipped from V and 7 bases from J, the junction kept 4 bases outside the gene matches. Germline values: CDR1 SEHNR, CDR2 FQNEAQ (reference sequence). The CDR3 coding sequence is TGTGCCAGCAGCTTAACTAGCGGGGGTATGAATGAGCAGTTCTTC. This sequence encodes CASSLTSGGMNEQFF.

The gene calls are TRBV7-2 and TRBJ2-7; D might be TRBD2 (5 bases). In germline, CDR1 is SGHTA, CDR2 FQGNSA. Trimming left V 5 bases short and J 7 bases short, with 15 bases between. The CDR3 runs 13 residues. The CDR3 loop reads CASSIGLGLEQYF. The CDR3 nucleotides are TGTGCCAGCAGCATCGGACTGGGCCTGGAGCAGTACTTC.

The CDR3: CASSQSDGSGEQFF. Here the CDR3 DNA reads TGTGCCAGCAGCCAATCTGATGGGTCAGGTGAGCAGTTCTTC. This chain joins TRBV16 and TRBJ2-1; D call uncertain. This CDR3 has 14 amino acids. V lost 0 bases and J 9 bases, leaving 12 bases between the germline ends. CDR1 and CDR2 from the germline V gene are KGHSY and FQNENV.

This chain links TRBV5-4 with TRBJ2-7; 8 positions agree with TRBD1. The V gene end was trimmed by 4 bases and the J gene end by 4 bases; junction bases not matched to a gene: 10. The CDR3 loop spans 15 amino acids. Germline-derived CDR1 and CDR2 are SGHNT and YYREEE (reference sequence). CDR3 in amino acids: CASSVQGAAGYEQYF. The CDR3 DNA is TGTGCCAGCAGCGTCCAGGGGGCGGCTGGATACGAGCAGTACTTC. The whole variable domain, remainder taken from reference TRBV5-4 and TRBJ2-7, is ETGVTQSPTHLIKTRGQQVTLRCSSQSGHNTVSWYQQALGQGPQFIFQYYREEENGRGNFPPRFSGLQFPNYSSELNVNALELDDSALYLCASSVQGAAGYEQYFGPGTRLTVT.

The rearrangement uses TRBV5-1 and TRBJ2-7; D not certain. CDR3 length: 11 residues. V shed 3 bases and J shed 9 bases, with 10 bases lying between them. CDR1 and CDR2 (germline): SGHRS, YFSETQ. CDR3 coding DNA: TGCGCCAGCAGCTCGACAAATTTGCAGTACTTC. As protein: CASSSTNLQYF.

V gene TRBV18 combines with J gene TRBJ2-7, with 9 nucleotides matching TRBD2. The ends lost 3 bases at V and 5 bases at J; junction bases unmatched: 14. Germline assignment: CDR1 KGHSH and CDR2 LQKENI. The CDR3 is 17 residues long. CDR3 coding DNA: TGTGCCAGCTCACCTTTCTGGACTAGCGCGGAAGGGAACGAGCAGTACTTC. It translates to CASSPFWTSAEGNEQYF.

The CDR3 here is CASSQDRGPYEQYF. DNA of the CDR3: TGCGCCAGCAGCCAAGACAGGGGGCCCTACGAGCAGTACTTC. This chain links TRBV4-1 with TRBJ2-7; TRBD1 matches 8 bases. Trimming cost V 0 bases and J 2 bases; bases outside gene matches: 0. CDR1 and CDR2 (germline): MGHRA, YSYEKL. The CDR3 length is 14 residues.

The chain employs TRBV7-2 and TRBJ1-1; TRBD1 might be the D (6 bases). This CDR3 contains 13 residues. CDR1 and CDR2 (germline): SGHTA, FQGNSA. Trimming left V 6 bases short and J 8 bases short, with 16 bases between. The CDR3 nucleotides read TGTGCCAGCAGTAGGAACAGGGACCGAGAAGCTTTCTTT. Amino acid sequence: CASSRNRDREAFF.

The chain is built from TRBV19 and TRBJ2-7; D uncertain. This CDR3 has 14 amino acids. V lost 3 bases, J lost 2 bases, and 11 bases lay in between. In germline, CDR1 is LNHDA, CDR2 SQIVND (reference sequence). CDR3 loop: CASSIRSQAYEQYF. The CDR3 DNA reads TGTGCCAGTAGTATCCGGTCCCAAGCCTACGAGCAGTACTTC.

The chain employs TRBV19 and TRBJ2-1; 10 bases fit TRBD2. The CDR3 spans 15 residues. J lost 5 bases, V lost 5 bases, and 6 bases had no gene match. Germline CDR1 LNHDA, CDR2 SQIVND (reference sequence). CDR3 loop: CASSLAGEPNNEQFF. The DNA of the CDR3 is TGTGCCAGTAGTCTAGCGGGAGAACCTAACAATGAGCAGTTCTTC.

The chain joins TRBV28 to TRBJ2-7; D is unclear. This CDR3 region has 12 residues. V was trimmed by 6 bases and J by 6 bases, leaving 12 bases between them. CDR1 and CDR2 from the germline V gene are MDHEN and SYDVKM. This CDR3 is CASRSARSEQYF. CDR3 nucleotides: TGTGCCAGCAGATCCGCTAGGAGCGAGCAGTACTTC.

The J gene is TRBJ2-5, the V gene TRBV5-4; 11 positions match TRBD2. CDR1 SGHNT and CDR2 YYREEE come from the germline V gene (reference sequence). This CDR3 has 14 residues. V shed 4 bases, J shed 2 bases, and the junction held 1 base outside the gene matches. CDR3 bases: TGTGCCAGCAGCCGACTAGCGGGACAAGAGACCCAGTACTTC. It codes for CASSRLAGQETQYF.

The rearrangement joins TRBV19 to TRBJ2-2; D unresolved. This CDR3 is built from 11 residues. Germline lookup yields CDR1 LNHDA and CDR2 SQIVND (reference sequence). Trimming shortened V by 8 bases and J by 1 base, and 2 bases separated the two germline ends. CDR3 nucleotides: TGTGCCAGTCGGAACACCGGGGAGCTGTTTTTT. It specifies CASRNTGELFF. The full variable domain, completed using reference TRBV19 and TRBJ2-2, is DGGITQSPKYLFRKEGQNVTLSCEQNLNHDAMYWYRQDPGQGLRLIYYSQIVNDFQKGDIAEGYSVSREKKESFPLTVTSAQKNPTAFYLCASRNTGELFFGEGSRLTVL.

The chain couples TRBV7-3 to TRBJ2-1; weak D call: TRBD2 (6 bases). The CDR3 covers 16 residues. Per germline, CDR1 SGHTA and CDR2 FQGTGA. V lost 5 bases, J lost 0 bases, and 14 bases lay in between. CDR3: CASSPTSRSSYNEQFF. CDR3 bases: TGTGCCAGCAGCCCCACTAGCCGGAGCTCCTACAATGAGCAGTTCTTC.

This chain connects TRBV2 to TRBJ1-2, with a weak D call TRBD1 (5 bases). The germline V gene has CDR1 SNHLY and CDR2 FYNNEI. V was clipped by 2 bases and J by 3 bases, with 13 bases between them. The CDR3 extends over 15 amino acids. CDR3 amino acids: CASSESGKPHYGYTF. The CDR3 DNA reads TGTGCCAGCAGTGAATCAGGGAAACCGCACTATGGCTACACCTTC.

V usage is TRBV2 and J usage is TRBJ2-3; no definite D call. CDR1 is SNHLY, CDR2 FYNNEI, per germline. V lost 11 bases and J lost 2, with 17 bases in between. The CDR3 runs to 14 residues. The CDR3, as DNA: TGTGCCGACGCCTGGAGCGAATTCACAGATACGCAGTATTTT. Translation: CADAWSEFTDTQYF.

The chain has TRBV2 and TRBJ2-5; 8 bases align to TRBD1. The V gene end was trimmed by 8 bases and the J gene end by 7 bases; junction bases not matched to a gene: 15. Germline V CDR1 and CDR2: SNHLY, FYNNEI. This CDR3 spans 15 amino acids. The DNA of the CDR3 is TGTGCCAGCTACCGCGACTACAGGGGGGAAGGGACCCAGTACTTC. This sequence encodes CASYRDYRGEGTQYF.

The rearrangement joins TRBV5-6 to TRBJ1-1; a possible D gene is TRBD1 (5 bases). Between the trimmed V and J ends, which lost 6 bases and 4 bases, there was a span of 13 bases. Looked up from germline, CDR1 is SGHDT and CDR2 is YYEEEE. The CDR3 totals 13 residues. This chain's CDR3 is CASIQWGRTEAFF. CDR3 bases: TGTGCCAGCATCCAGTGGGGCCGCACTGAAGCTTTCTTT.

This CDR3 is CASSGGAVNEQFF. The CDR3, as DNA: TGTGCCAGCAGCGGGGGGGCTGTCAATGAGCAGTTCTTC. This sequence joins TRBV7-6 and TRBJ2-1, with TRBD2 as a possible D gene (7 bases). V was clipped by 5 bases and J by 6 bases, with 11 bases between them. Germline CDR1 reads SGHVS; CDR2 reads FNYEAQ. This CDR3 has 13 amino acids. Full variable domain (missing parts from reference TRBV7-6 and TRBJ2-1): GAGVSQSPRYKVTKRGQDVALRCDPISGHVSLYWYRQALGQGPEFLTYFNYEAQQDKSGLPNDRFSAERPEGSISTLTIQRTEQRDSAMYRCASSGGAVNEQFFGPGTRLTVL.

V and J are TRBV6-1 and TRBJ1-2, with D hard to call. The CDR3 consists of 12 residues. The germline gives CDR1 MNHNS, CDR2 SASEGT. The V gene lost 5 bases and the J gene lost 8 bases, with 12 bases spanning the gap. The CDR3 is CASSSNRGGYTF. The DNA for the CDR3 is TGTGCCAGCAGTTCGAACCGAGGGGGCTACACCTTC.

The genes are TRBV5-5 and TRBJ1-2; D gene unclear. Trimming took off 1 base at V and 0 bases at J, with 10 bases between the two ends. Germline loops: CDR1 SGHKS, CDR2 YYEKEE (reference sequence). CDR3 length: 15 amino acids. The CDR3 DNA reads as TGTGCCAGCAGCTTGTTCTCTTCCCCTAACTATGGCTACACCTTC. It encodes CASSLFSSPNYGYTF.